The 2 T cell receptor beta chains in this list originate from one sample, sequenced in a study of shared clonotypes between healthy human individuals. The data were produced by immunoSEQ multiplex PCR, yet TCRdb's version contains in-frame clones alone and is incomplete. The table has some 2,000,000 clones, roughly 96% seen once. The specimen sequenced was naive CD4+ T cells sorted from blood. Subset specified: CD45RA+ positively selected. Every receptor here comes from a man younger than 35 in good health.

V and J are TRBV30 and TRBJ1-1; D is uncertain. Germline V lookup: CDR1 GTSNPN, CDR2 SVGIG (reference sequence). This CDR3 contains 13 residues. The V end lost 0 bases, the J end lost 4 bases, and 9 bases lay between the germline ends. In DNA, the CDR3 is TGTGCCTGGAGTGTACTGGTGGCCACTGAAGCTTTCTTT. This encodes CAWSVLVATEAFF.

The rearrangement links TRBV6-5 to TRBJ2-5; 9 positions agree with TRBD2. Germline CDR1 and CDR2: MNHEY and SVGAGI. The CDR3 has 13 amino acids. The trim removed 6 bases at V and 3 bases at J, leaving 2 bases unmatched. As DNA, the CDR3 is TGTGCCAGCAGAAGACTAGCGGAAGAGACCCAGTACTTC. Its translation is CASRRLAEETQYF.